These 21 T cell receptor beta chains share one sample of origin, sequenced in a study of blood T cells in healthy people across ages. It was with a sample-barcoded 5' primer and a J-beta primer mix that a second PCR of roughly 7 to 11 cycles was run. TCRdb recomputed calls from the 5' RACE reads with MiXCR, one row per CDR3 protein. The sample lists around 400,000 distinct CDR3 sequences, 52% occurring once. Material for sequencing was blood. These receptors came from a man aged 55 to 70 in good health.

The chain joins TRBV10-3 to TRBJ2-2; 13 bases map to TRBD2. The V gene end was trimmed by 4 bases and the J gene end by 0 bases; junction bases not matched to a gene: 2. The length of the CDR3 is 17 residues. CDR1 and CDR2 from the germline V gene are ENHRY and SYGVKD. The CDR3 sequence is CAISGTSGGTNTGELFF. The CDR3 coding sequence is TGTGCCATCAGTGGGACTAGCGGGGGAACGAACACCGGGGAGCTGTTTTTT.

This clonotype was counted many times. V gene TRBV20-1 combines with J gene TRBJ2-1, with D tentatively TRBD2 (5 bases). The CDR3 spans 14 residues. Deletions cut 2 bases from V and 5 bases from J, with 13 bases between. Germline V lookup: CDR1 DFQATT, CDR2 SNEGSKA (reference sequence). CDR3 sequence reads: CSARSGITNNEQFF. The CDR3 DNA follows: TGCAGTGCTAGATCCGGGATAACTAACAATGAGCAGTTCTTC.

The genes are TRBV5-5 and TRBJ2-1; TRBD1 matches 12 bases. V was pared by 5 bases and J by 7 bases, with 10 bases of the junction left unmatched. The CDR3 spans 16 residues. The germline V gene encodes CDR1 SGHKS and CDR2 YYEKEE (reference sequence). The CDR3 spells CASRKGTGGGTNEQFF. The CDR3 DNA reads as TGTGCCAGCAGGAAAGGGACAGGGGGCGGGACAAATGAGCAGTTCTTC.

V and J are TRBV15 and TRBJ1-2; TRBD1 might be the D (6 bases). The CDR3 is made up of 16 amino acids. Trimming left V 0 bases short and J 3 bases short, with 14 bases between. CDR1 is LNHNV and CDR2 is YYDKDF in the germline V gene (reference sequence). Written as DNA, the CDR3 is TGTGCCACCAGCAGAGAGGCCAGGGGCGTAGACTATGGCTACACCTTC. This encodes CATSREARGVDYGYTF.

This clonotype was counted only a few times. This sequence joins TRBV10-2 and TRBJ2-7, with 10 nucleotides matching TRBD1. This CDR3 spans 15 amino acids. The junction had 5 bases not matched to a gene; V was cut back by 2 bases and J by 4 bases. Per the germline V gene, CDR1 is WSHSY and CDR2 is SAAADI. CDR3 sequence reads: CASSEAPGQGYEQYF. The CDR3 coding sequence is TGCGCCAGCAGTGAGGCTCCGGGACAGGGGTACGAGCAGTACTTC.

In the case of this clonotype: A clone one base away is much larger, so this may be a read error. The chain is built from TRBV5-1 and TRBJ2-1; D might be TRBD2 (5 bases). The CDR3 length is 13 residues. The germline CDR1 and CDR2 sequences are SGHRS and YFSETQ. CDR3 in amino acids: CASSSPPNNERYF. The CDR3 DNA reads TGCGCCAGCAGCTCCCCTCCTAACAATGAGCGGTACTTC.

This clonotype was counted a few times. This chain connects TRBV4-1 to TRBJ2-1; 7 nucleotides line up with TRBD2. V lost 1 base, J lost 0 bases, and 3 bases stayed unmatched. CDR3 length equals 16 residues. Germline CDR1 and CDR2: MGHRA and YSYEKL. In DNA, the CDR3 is TGCGCCAGCAGCCAAGTTAGGACTAGCTCCTACAATGAGCAGTTCTTC. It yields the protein CASSQVRTSSYNEQFF.

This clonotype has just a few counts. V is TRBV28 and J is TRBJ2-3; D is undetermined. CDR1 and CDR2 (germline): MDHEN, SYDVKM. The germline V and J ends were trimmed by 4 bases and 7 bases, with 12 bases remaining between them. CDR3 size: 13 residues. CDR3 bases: TGTGCCAGCAGTTCGCTACCCACTAATACGCAGTATTTT. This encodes CASSSLPTNTQYF.

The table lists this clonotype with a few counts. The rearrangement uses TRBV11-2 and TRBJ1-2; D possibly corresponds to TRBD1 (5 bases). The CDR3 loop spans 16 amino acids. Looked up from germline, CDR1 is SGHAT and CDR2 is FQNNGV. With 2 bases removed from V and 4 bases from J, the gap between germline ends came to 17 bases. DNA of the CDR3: TGTGCCAGCAGCTTATTACATCAGGGCCCCACCTATGGCTACACCTTC. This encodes CASSLLHQGPTYGYTF.

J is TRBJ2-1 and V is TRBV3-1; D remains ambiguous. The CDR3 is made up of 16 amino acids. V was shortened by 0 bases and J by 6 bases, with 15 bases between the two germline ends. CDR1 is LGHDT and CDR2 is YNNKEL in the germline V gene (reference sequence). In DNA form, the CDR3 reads TGTGCCAGCAGCCAAGACCAAATAGGCGGAATCAATGAGCAGTTCTTC. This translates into CASSQDQIGGINEQFF.

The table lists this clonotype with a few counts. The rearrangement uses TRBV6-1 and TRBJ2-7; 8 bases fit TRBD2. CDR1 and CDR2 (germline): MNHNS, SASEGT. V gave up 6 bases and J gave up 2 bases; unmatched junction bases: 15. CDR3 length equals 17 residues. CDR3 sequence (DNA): TGTGCCAGCAGCCGCGCGCTTAGCGGGGCAACACCCTACGAGCAGTACTTC. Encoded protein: CASSRALSGATPYEQYF.

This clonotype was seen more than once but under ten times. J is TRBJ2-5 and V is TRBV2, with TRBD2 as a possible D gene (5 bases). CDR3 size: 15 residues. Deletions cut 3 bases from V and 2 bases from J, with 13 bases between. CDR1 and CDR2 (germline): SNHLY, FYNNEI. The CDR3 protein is CASSEWAGLQETQYF. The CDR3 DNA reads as TGTGCCAGCAGTGAGTGGGCGGGCCTACAAGAGACCCAGTACTTC.

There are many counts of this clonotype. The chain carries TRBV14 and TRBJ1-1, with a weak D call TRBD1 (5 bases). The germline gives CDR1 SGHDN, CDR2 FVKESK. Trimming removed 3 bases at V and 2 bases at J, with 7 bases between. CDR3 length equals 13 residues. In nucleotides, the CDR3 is TGTGCCAGCAGCCAGACAGCTAACACTGAAGCTTTCTTT. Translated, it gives CASSQTANTEAFF.

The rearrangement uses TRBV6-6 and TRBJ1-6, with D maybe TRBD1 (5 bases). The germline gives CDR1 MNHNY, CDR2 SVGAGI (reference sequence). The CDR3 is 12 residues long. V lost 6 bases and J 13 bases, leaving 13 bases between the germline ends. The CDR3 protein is CASSWGTDPLHF. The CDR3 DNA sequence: TGTGCCAGCAGCTGGGGGACGGACCCCCTCCACTTT.

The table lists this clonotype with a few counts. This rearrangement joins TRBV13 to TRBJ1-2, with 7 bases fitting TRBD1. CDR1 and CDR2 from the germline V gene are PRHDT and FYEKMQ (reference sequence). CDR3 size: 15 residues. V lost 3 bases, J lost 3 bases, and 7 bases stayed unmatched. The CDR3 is CASSFSNTGDYGYTF. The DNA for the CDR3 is TGTGCCAGCAGCTTTTCCAATACAGGGGACTATGGCTACACCTTC.

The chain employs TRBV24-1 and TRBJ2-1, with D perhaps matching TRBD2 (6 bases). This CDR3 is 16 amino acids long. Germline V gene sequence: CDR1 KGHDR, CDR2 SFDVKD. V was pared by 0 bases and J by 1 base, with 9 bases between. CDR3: CATSDLSGESYNEQFF. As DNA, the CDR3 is TGTGCCACCAGTGATTTGTCGGGAGAGTCCTACAATGAGCAGTTCTTC.

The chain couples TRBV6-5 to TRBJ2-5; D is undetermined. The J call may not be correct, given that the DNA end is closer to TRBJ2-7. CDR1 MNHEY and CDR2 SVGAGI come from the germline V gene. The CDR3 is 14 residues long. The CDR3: CASSYSKTVAEQYF. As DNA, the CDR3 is TGTGCCAGCAGTTACTCGAAGACTGTCGCCGAGCAGTACTTC.

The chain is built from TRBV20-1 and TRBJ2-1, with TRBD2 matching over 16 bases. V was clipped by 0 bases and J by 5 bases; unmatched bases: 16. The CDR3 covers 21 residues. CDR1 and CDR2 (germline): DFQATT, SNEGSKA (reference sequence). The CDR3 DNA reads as TGCAGTGCTAGAGATCCGGAAGTGCCCGGGACTAGCGGGAGGGCTAACAATGAGCAGTTCTTC. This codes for CSARDPEVPGTSGRANNEQFF.

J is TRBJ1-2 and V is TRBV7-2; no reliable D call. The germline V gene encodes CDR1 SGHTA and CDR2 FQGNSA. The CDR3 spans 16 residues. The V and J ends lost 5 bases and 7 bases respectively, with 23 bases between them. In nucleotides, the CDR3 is TGTGCCAGCAGCGCGTTTTTTCGTGGGAGTTCGGGTGGCTACACCTTC. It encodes CASSAFFRGSSGGYTF.

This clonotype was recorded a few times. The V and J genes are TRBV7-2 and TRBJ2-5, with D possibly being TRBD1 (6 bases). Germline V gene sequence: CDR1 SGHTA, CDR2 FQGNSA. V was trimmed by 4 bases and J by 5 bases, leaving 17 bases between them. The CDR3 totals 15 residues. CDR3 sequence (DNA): TGTGCCAGCAGCTCTCAGGGGCTTCTGGTGGAGACCCAGTACTTC. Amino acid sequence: CASSSQGLLVETQYF.

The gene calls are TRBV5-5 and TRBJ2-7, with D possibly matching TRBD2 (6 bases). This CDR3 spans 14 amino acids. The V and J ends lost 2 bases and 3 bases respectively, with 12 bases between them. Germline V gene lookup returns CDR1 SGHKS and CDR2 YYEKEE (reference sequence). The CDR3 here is CASSFLATSYEQYF. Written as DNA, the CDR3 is TGTGCCAGCAGCTTTCTAGCGACAAGCTACGAGCAGTACTTC.